A selection of T cell receptor beta chains follows, all from one sample in a study of cytomegalovirus exposure and HLA in healthy donors. Sequencing used immunoSEQ multiplex PCR; TCRdb keeps in-frame clones, though not all of them. The sample includes over 45,000 clones, around 81% seen only once; the top ten take about 2.5%. What was sequenced was PBMCs. Receptor source: a boy aged 10-17 years in good health and CMV-seropositive. The CDR3 runs from the conserved cysteine through the conserved F or W.

J gene: TRBJ2-5
V gene: TRBV7-6
CDR3 protein: CASSRPSGVAVEETQYF

J gene: TRBJ1-4
V gene: TRBV4-2
CDR3 protein: CASSQEQGSNEKLFF

J gene: TRBJ1-5
V gene: TRBV28
CDR3 protein: CASSANRKRQPQHF

J gene: TRBJ1-2
V gene: TRBV6-1
CDR3 protein: CASRGSGDYTF

J gene: TRBJ1-3
V gene: TRBV9
CDR3 protein: CASSVKGEGNTIYF

J gene: TRBJ1-2
V gene: TRBV19
CDR3 protein: CASTPGQLFGYTF

J gene: TRBJ2-3
V gene: TRBV7-8
CDR3 protein: CASSLRGLAGGRYTQYF

J gene: TRBJ1-1
V gene: TRBV15
CDR3 protein: CATSRVGPMRNTEAFF

J gene: TRBJ2-7
V gene: TRBV6-1
CDR3 protein: CASRMTGQDFYEQYF

J gene: TRBJ2-7
V gene: TRBV18
CDR3 protein: CASSPRLYEQYF

J gene: TRBJ1-1
V gene: TRBV7-9
CDR3 protein: CASSLALTEAFF

J gene: TRBJ2-1
V gene: TRBV29-1
CDR3 protein: CSVGASSGGGNEQFF

J gene: TRBJ2-4
V gene: TRBV4-1
CDR3 protein: CASSQTTGNSKNIQYF

J gene: TRBJ2-7
V gene: TRBV28
CDR3 protein: CASSLLGQEFLGEQYF

J gene: TRBJ2-2
V gene: TRBV6-4
CDR3 protein: CASSETYTGELFF

J gene: TRBJ2-3
V gene: TRBV5-4
CDR3 protein: CASSHLAGQSTDTQYF

J gene: TRBJ2-7
V gene: TRBV5-8
CDR3 protein: CASSLGTDFYEQYF

J gene: TRBJ2-1
V gene: TRBV6-5
CDR3 protein: CASSFGLAGNEQFF

J gene: TRBJ2-5
V gene: TRBV27
CDR3 protein: CASSPWGPETQYF

J gene: TRBJ2-2
V gene: TRBV11-2
CDR3 protein: CASSLDEGLSGELFF

J gene: TRBJ2-7
V gene: TRBV27
CDR3 protein: CASSLSRSYEQYF

J gene: TRBJ1-5
V gene: TRBV9
CDR3 protein: CASSVEGGVQPQHF

J gene: TRBJ1-5
V gene: TRBV6-5
CDR3 protein: CASSRDSFSNQPQHF

J gene: TRBJ2-2
V gene: TRBV11-2
CDR3 protein: CASSSPTSRGIAGELFF

J gene: TRBJ2-5
V gene: TRBV7-2
CDR3 protein: CASSPLVGGGRETQYF

J gene: TRBJ2-1
V gene: TRBV10-1
CDR3 protein: CASSDGDRGIFPSYNEQFF

J gene: TRBJ2-5
V gene: TRBV11-2
CDR3 protein: CASGASGGFQETQYF

J gene: TRBJ1-5
V gene: TRBV11-2
CDR3 protein: CASSLDIHRPQHF

J gene: TRBJ2-2
V gene: TRBV2
CDR3 protein: CASSEQGLRGSGELFF

J gene: TRBJ1-6
V gene: TRBV5-1
CDR3 protein: CASSLRSALLGSPLHF

J gene: TRBJ1-4
V gene: TRBV13
CDR3 protein: CASSLGLQGSPTNEKLFF

J gene: TRBJ2-3
V gene: TRBV7-6
CDR3 protein: CASNEGQLTDTQYF

J gene: TRBJ1-5
V gene: TRBV12-5
CDR3 protein: CASGSPQHF

J gene: TRBJ2-2
V gene: TRBV6-5
CDR3 protein: CASGGVNTGELFF

J gene: TRBJ2-7
V gene: TRBV6-5
CDR3 protein: CASSSSGGQYF

J gene: TRBJ2-7
V gene: TRBV11-3
CDR3 protein: CASSAGTGGDEQYF

J gene: TRBJ1-6
V gene: TRBV4-2
CDR3 protein: CASSQEERSSPLHF

J gene: TRBJ2-1
V gene: TRBV4-1
CDR3 protein: CASQLKIGGTEVRGQFF

J gene: TRBJ1-4
V gene: TRBV7-9
CDR3 protein: CASRGGQTATNEKLFF

J gene: TRBJ1-2
V gene: TRBV6-5
CDR3 protein: CASSYSRRGHYGYTF

J gene: TRBJ2-5
V gene: TRBV12-5
CDR3 protein: CASGFSGGSRRTQYF

J gene: TRBJ1-1
V gene: TRBV11-2
CDR3 protein: CASSLEPTGSYTEAFF

J gene: TRBJ2-6
V gene: TRBV19
CDR3 protein: CASTATPVSGANVLTF

J gene: TRBJ1-4
V gene: TRBV25-1
CDR3 protein: CASSDSALQGYFEKLFF

J gene: TRBJ2-1
V gene: TRBV11-2
CDR3 protein: CASSSELAAYNEQFF

J gene: TRBJ2-5
V gene: TRBV6-6
CDR3 protein: CATFQTGTFETQYF

J gene: TRBJ2-3
V gene: TRBV15
CDR3 protein: CATSRFRAGGADTQYF

J gene: TRBJ1-1
V gene: TRBV27
CDR3 protein: CASSFSVNTEAFF

J gene: TRBJ1-1
V gene: TRBV5-4
CDR3 protein: CASSLAQMNTEAFF

J gene: TRBJ2-1
V gene: TRBV16
CDR3 protein: CASSQSFSVKLEQFF

J gene: TRBJ2-2
V gene: TRBV19
CDR3 protein: CASTGTSDGTGELFF

J gene: TRBJ1-2
V gene: TRBV29-1
CDR3 protein: CSDRDSLRYTF

J gene: TRBJ2-3
V gene: TRBV5-4
CDR3 protein: CASSLQGFLYF

J gene: TRBJ1-1
V gene: TRBV5-3
CDR3 protein: CARSLASDREERANTEAFF

J gene: TRBJ2-1
V gene: TRBV29-1
CDR3 protein: CSVEFRLAGLHRPNEQFF

J gene: TRBJ1-2
V gene: TRBV6-1
CDR3 protein: CASSQEGYYGYTF